The 6 T cell receptor beta chains presented below share a single source sample, sequenced in a study of regulatory T cells in long-lasting Graves disease. Time point described: persistent/refractory GD, antithyroid drugs over 5 years with positive TRAb. PBMC-extracted RNA yielded the TCR library. With iRepertoire HTBI primers and Arm-PCR of CDR3 regions, TCR beta libraries were built. TCRdb used MiXCR to reprocess the multiplex PCR reads, holding one entry per CDR3 protein. The sample contains a few hundred thousand distinct CDR3 sequences, roughly 25% of which appear only once. The sequenced sample was peripheral blood mononuclear cells (PBMCs), obtained when the disease was refractory, from a patient treated with antithyroid drugs. These receptors all come from a woman aged 40 to 50 with Graves disease.

This clonotype occurred a few times. This chain connects TRBV20-1 to TRBJ2-7, with D perhaps assigned TRBD1 or TRBD2 (5 bases each). The CDR3 is 15 amino acids. Germline V gene sequence: CDR1 DFQATT, CDR2 SNEGSKA (reference sequence). The germline V and J ends were trimmed by 6 bases and 7 bases, with 25 bases remaining between them. CDR3 DNA: TGCAGTGCCCCGAAGGGACCGCCTTCCCGAGGGGAGCAGTACTTC. Translated, it gives CSAPKGPPSRGEQYF.

V gene TRBV30 combines with J gene TRBJ1-3; the D is unclear. The CDR3 sequence is 13 residues long. Deletions cut 4 bases from V and 1 base from J, with 8 bases between. Germline CDR1 reads GTSNPN; CDR2 reads SVGIG (reference sequence). CDR3 loop: CAWMAGSGNTIYF. The CDR3 nucleotides read TGTGCCTGGATGGCTGGGTCTGGAAACACCATATATTTT.

The rearrangement links TRBV12-3 or TRBV12-4 to TRBJ2-2, with D maybe TRBD1 (6 bases). This CDR3 is 16 amino acids long. V gave up 10 bases and J gave up 7 bases, with 25 bases separating them. The CDR3 loop is CATISGFGGHIGELFF. CDR3 DNA: TGTGCCACCATATCAGGATTTGGGGGACACATCGGGGAGCTGTTTTTT.

Only a few counts were recorded for this clonotype. The chain couples TRBV6-2 or TRBV6-3 to TRBJ2-1; D might be TRBD2 (6 bases). CDR1 and CDR2 from the germline V gene are MNHEY and SVGEGT. V lost 6 bases, J lost 5 bases, and 11 bases lay in between. The CDR3 runs 13 residues. The CDR3 DNA follows: TGTGCCAGCAGGACGGGACTTCACAATGAGCAGTTCTTC. It codes for CASRTGLHNEQFF.

This clonotype was counted many times. The rearrangement uses TRBV25-1 and TRBJ1-4; tentative D call: TRBD1 (5 bases). Germline assignment: CDR1 MGHDK and CDR2 SYGVNS. The CDR3 has 20 residues. V lost 4 bases, J lost 0 bases, and 24 bases lay in between. This CDR3 is CASSGGRWRGQHATNEKLFF. The CDR3 bases are TGTGCCAGCAGTGGGGGTCGATGGAGGGGTCAACATGCAACTAATGAAAAACTGTTTTTT.

The chain couples TRBV19 to TRBJ2-3; TRBD2 agrees at 11 bases. The CDR3 totals 15 residues. V trimming: 6 bases; J trimming: 4 bases; junction bases outside the gene matches: 6. Germline CDR1 reads LNHDA; CDR2 reads SQIVND (reference sequence). CDR3 in DNA: TGTGCCAGTAGCCTTACTAGCGGGAGCGCAGATACGCAGTATTTT. It encodes CASSLTSGSADTQYF.